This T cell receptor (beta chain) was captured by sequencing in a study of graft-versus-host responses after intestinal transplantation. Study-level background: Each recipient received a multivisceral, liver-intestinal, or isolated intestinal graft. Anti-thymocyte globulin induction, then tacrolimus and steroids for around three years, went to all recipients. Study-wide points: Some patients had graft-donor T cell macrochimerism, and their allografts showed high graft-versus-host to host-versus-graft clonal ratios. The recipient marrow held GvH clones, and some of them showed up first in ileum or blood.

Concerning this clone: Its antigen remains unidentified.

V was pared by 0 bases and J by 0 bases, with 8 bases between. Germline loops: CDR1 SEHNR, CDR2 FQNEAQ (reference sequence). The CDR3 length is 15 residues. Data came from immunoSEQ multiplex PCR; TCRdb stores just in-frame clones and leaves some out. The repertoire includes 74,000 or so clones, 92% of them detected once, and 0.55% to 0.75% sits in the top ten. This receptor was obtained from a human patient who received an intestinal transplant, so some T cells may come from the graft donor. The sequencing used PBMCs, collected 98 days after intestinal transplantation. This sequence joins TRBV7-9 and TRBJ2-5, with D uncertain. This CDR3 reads CASSLAQYDQETQYF. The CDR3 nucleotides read TGTGCCAGCAGCTTAGCGCAATACGACCAAGAGACCCAGTACTTC.